The 26 T cell receptor beta chains presented below share a single source sample, sequenced in a study of T-cell memory formation after mild COVID-19 (dated by TCRdb to about 2021). To prepare the library, 5' RACE was applied. Sequenced using an Illumina NovaSeq 6000. The public reads were run again by TCRdb, first through fastp at Q25 and then through MiXCR, and only productive beta chains were kept. Each record represents a unique CDR3 protein, reported with the most common genes and DNA among its rows. For this sample the table gives about 340,000 distinct CDR3 sequences, of which 15% to 20% were detected only once. About a fifth of the sample belongs to the ten largest clones. The specimen was PBMCs or a T cell subset sorted from them (not recorded which). Source of these receptors: a man aged 18 to 29 who had mild COVID-19 (a few samples of this study predate the infection). The sample titles of this study are shuffled in the database, so cell type and time point are left out; the donor was told from shared clones.

Written as DNA, the CDR3 is TGTGCCAGCAGCTCGGGAGACACCTCTAACTATGGCTACACCTTC. Its translation: CASSSGDTSNYGYTF. This chain links TRBV5-6 with TRBJ1-2, with unresolved D. CDR3 length: 15 residues. Looked up from germline, CDR1 is SGHDT and CDR2 is YYEEEE. V dropped 3 bases and J dropped 0 bases, with 12 bases sitting between them.

This clonotype has just a few counts. This sequence joins TRBV7-2 and TRBJ1-5; the match to TRBD1 covers 9 bases. The CDR3 sequence is 14 residues long. From germline, CDR1 is SGHTA and CDR2 FQGNSA. V trimming: 7 bases; J trimming: 5 bases; junction bases outside the gene matches: 6. CDR3 coding DNA: TGTGCCAGCACCCCGGGACAGGGAGATCAGCCCCAGCATTTT. The encoded protein is CASTPGQGDQPQHF.

The chain links TRBV5-6 to TRBJ1-2, with D unresolved. Germline V lookup: CDR1 SGHDT, CDR2 YYEEEE. The CDR3 runs 14 residues. Trimming left V 2 bases short and J 4 bases short, with 12 bases between. CDR3 nucleotide sequence: TGTGCCAGCAGCTTTGGCGACGGCTTCTATGGCTACACCTTC. Its protein product is CASSFGDGFYGYTF.

This clonotype was observed a handful of times. This sequence joins TRBV24-1 and TRBJ1-2; D is ambiguous. V was pared by 3 bases and J by 4 bases, with 8 bases between. The CDR3 consists of 13 residues. Germline values: CDR1 KGHDR, CDR2 SFDVKD. CDR3 nucleotides: TGTGCCACCAGTGATCCCAACACCTATGGCTACACCTTC. Translated, it gives CATSDPNTYGYTF.

This clonotype has more than one count but fewer than ten. CDR3 in amino acids: CASSEAETQRGYEQYV. The CDR3 DNA reads as TGTGCCAGCAGTGAAGCGGAGACCCAGAGGGGGTACGAGCAGTACGTC. V gene TRBV6-1 combines with J gene TRBJ2-7, with a weak D call TRBD1 (6 bases). The germline V gene encodes CDR1 MNHNS and CDR2 SASEGT. V lost 0 bases and J 4 bases, leaving 16 bases between the germline ends. The CDR3 has 16 residues.

The chain couples TRBV19 to TRBJ1-5; TRBD1 matches at 7 bases. The CDR3 sequence is 15 residues long. The J segment lost 2 bases and the V segment lost 7 bases, leaving 8 bases of the junction unmatched. Per germline, CDR1 LNHDA and CDR2 SQIVND (reference sequence). This CDR3 reads CASTFQGGGNQPQHF. CDR3 nucleotides: TGTGCCAGTACGTTTCAGGGGGGAGGCAATCAGCCCCAGCATTTT.

This clonotype was detected ten times or more. The CDR3 coding sequence is TGTGCCAGCAGCAAAGCAGGGGGGACAGAGAGCTCCTACGAGCAGTACGTC. It encodes CASSKAGGTESSYEQYV. This chain links TRBV21-1 with TRBJ2-7; the table's D call TRBD1 went unverified against the DNA. TRBV21-1 is marked as a pseudogene. This CDR3 spans 17 amino acids.

The chain combines TRBV3-1 with TRBJ2-1; the match to TRBD2 covers 10 bases. CDR1 is LGHDT and CDR2 is YNNKEL in the germline V gene (reference sequence). This CDR3 has 17 amino acids. Unmatched junction bases numbered 7, after V lost 1 base and J lost 4 bases. The CDR3 is CASSQGGSGGPYNEQFF. CDR3 sequence (DNA): TGTGCCAGCAGCCAAGGTGGTAGCGGGGGGCCTTACAATGAGCAGTTCTTC.

The chain links TRBV4-3 to TRBJ2-3; D is unresolved. The germline CDR1 and CDR2 sequences are LGHNA and YSLEER. The V end was cut by 0 bases, the J end by 2 bases, with 9 bases between. The CDR3 has 15 residues. This CDR3 is CASSQDFRVTDTQYF. The CDR3 DNA is TGCGCCAGCAGCCAAGATTTTCGGGTCACAGATACGCAGTATTTT.

Only a few counts were recorded for this clonotype. The chain couples TRBV19 to TRBJ2-7; 8 positions agree with TRBD1. Looked up from germline, CDR1 is LNHDA and CDR2 is SQIVND (reference sequence). This CDR3 region has 15 residues. The J segment lost 1 base and the V segment lost 3 bases, leaving 5 bases of the junction unmatched. The CDR3 here is CASSIRDRPSYEQYF. Here the CDR3 DNA reads TGTGCCAGTAGTATCCGGGACAGGCCATCCTACGAGCAGTACTTC.

This clonotype was recorded a few times. This rearrangement joins TRBV12-3 or TRBV12-4 to TRBJ1-4; D remains ambiguous. CDR3 size: 12 residues. V was cut by 5 bases and J by 7 bases, with 8 bases left in between. Written as DNA, the CDR3 is TGTGCCAGCAGTCGCCAGACTGAAAAACTGTTTTTT. Translated: CASSRQTEKLFF.

This clonotype was picked up a small number of times. The chain combines TRBV5-4 with TRBJ1-1; 7 bases map to TRBD1. CDR1 is SGHNT and CDR2 is YYREEE in the germline V gene (reference sequence). With V trimmed by 4 bases and J by 1 base, 16 bases remained unmatched. The CDR3 runs to 18 residues. As DNA, the CDR3 is TGTGCCAGCAGCCCTACTACCCCGGGACAGACCCCGAACACTGAAGCTTTCTTT. It codes for CASSPTTPGQTPNTEAFF.

This clonotype has ten or more counts. The chain carries TRBV20-1 and TRBJ2-7; D not certain. Germline V CDR1 and CDR2: DFQATT, SNEGSKA (reference sequence). The CDR3 has 12 amino acids. Trimming pared 2 bases from V and 5 bases from J, leaving 10 bases between. CDR3 amino acids: CSARSGLHEQYF. The CDR3 DNA sequence: TGCAGTGCTAGATCTGGTCTCCACGAGCAGTACTTC.

In its sample, this clonotype was seen many times. The gene calls are TRBV5-1 and TRBJ1-3; D unclear. The CDR3 is 16 residues long. Germline lookup yields CDR1 SGHRS and CDR2 YFSETQ. V gave up 2 bases and J gave up 4 bases, with 16 bases separating them. The CDR3 DNA sequence: TGCGCCAGCAGCTTTAGCCAGGACTCGTCCGGAAACACCATATATTTT. The encoded protein is CASSFSQDSSGNTIYF.

This chain joins TRBV7-3 and TRBJ2-7; TRBD2 aligns across 7 bases. V shed 3 bases and J 6 bases; nucleotides not matched to a gene: 2. Germline loops: CDR1 SGHTA, CDR2 FQGTGA. The CDR3 covers 12 residues. In DNA form, the CDR3 reads TGTGCCAGCAGCTTCAAGCGGGGCGAGCAGTACTTC. The encoded protein is CASSFKRGEQYF. Full variable domain (remainder filled in from reference TRBV7-3 and TRBJ2-7): GAGVSQTPSNKVTEKGKYVELRCDPISGHTALYWYRQSLGQGPEFLIYFQGTGAADDSGLPNDRFFAVRPEGSVSTLKIQRTERGDSAVYLCASSFKRGEQYFGPGTRLTVT.

The genes are TRBV12-3 or TRBV12-4 and TRBJ1-5, with TRBD1 matching 9 bases. J gave up 5 bases and V 5 bases, and 7 bases lay outside the gene matches. This CDR3 is built from 15 residues. The CDR3 reads CASSRQTGGDQPQHF. CDR3 nucleotides: TGTGCCAGCAGTCGCCAGACAGGGGGAGATCAGCCCCAGCATTTT.

The chain recombines TRBV7-9 with TRBJ2-2; TRBD1 aligns across 7 bases. In germline, CDR1 is SEHNR, CDR2 FQNEAQ (reference sequence). V lost 3 bases, J lost 7 bases, and 11 bases stayed unmatched. The length of the CDR3 is 16 residues. The CDR3 loop reads CASSFLRQQGIGELFF. The CDR3 bases are TGTGCCAGCAGCTTCTTACGCCAACAGGGGATCGGGGAGCTGTTTTTT. Based on the CDR3 plus reference TRBV7-9 and TRBJ2-2, the full variable domain is DTGVSQNPRHKITKRGQNVTFRCDPISEHNRLYWYRQTLGQGPEFLTYFQNEAQLEKSRLLSDRFSAERPKGSFSTLEIQRTEQGDSAMYLCASSFLRQQGIGELFFGEGSRLTVL.

This clonotype has only a few counts. The chain uses TRBV5-4 and TRBJ2-7, with D unclear. The V and J ends lost 0 bases and 2 bases respectively, with 3 bases between them. The CDR3 runs to 12 residues. Germline V gives CDR1 SGHNT, CDR2 YYREEE (reference sequence). This CDR3 is CASSLDAYEQYV. Here the CDR3 DNA reads TGTGCCAGCAGCTTGGATGCCTACGAGCAGTACGTC.

This clonotype came up many times. This CDR3 reads CASSVTGLKSYGYTF. The DNA of the CDR3 is TGCGCCAGCAGCGTGACAGGGTTGAAGAGCTATGGCTACACCTTC. The chain has TRBV5-1 and TRBJ1-2, with 7 bases that match TRBD1. The V segment lost 4 bases and the J segment 4 bases; nucleotides outside the gene matches: 10. Germline CDR1 reads SGHRS; CDR2 reads YFSETQ. There are 15 residues in the CDR3.

Ten or more counts support this clonotype. The CDR3 sequence is CASSQDPGTGAAKQYF. The CDR3, as DNA: TGCGCCAGCAGCCAAGATCCCGGGACAGGGGCGGCGAAGCAGTACTTC. The chain couples TRBV4-1 to TRBJ2-7; 10 bases align to TRBD1. The V segment lost 0 bases and the J segment 8 bases; nucleotides outside the gene matches: 10. Germline V gene data show CDR1 as MGHRA and CDR2 as YSYEKL. There are 16 residues in the CDR3.

J is TRBJ1-2 and V is TRBV5-1, with D unresolved. Germline CDR1 reads SGHRS; CDR2 reads YFSETQ. V was pared by 9 bases and J by 5 bases, with 11 bases between. This CDR3 is 11 amino acids long. The CDR3: CATTDGYGYTF. In DNA, the CDR3 is TGCGCCACCACTGACGGGTATGGCTACACCTTC.

This clonotype has just a few counts. J is TRBJ1-5 and V is TRBV29-1; D unresolved. The germline gives CDR1 SQVTM, CDR2 ANQGSEA. The V end was cut by 0 bases, the J end by 6 bases, with 6 bases between. The CDR3 has 12 amino acids. The CDR3 DNA reads as TGCAGCGTTGAAGATCGGGGTCAGCCCCAGCATTTT. This translates into CSVEDRGQPQHF.

This chain uses TRBV3-1 with TRBJ1-6, with 9 bases fitting TRBD1. Trimming at V came to 2 bases and at J to 6 bases, leaving 5 bases not matched to a gene. Looked up from germline, CDR1 is LGHDT and CDR2 is YNNKEL (reference sequence). This CDR3 has 16 amino acids. The CDR3 here is CASSQSWTGVNSPLHF. The CDR3, as DNA: TGTGCCAGCAGCCAATCTTGGACAGGGGTTAATTCACCCCTCCACTTT.

The V call is TRBV6-6, the J call TRBJ2-4; tentatively, D is TRBD1 or TRBD2 (6 bases each). Germline V gives CDR1 MNHNY, CDR2 SVGAGI (reference sequence). Trimming removed 2 bases at V and 6 bases at J, with 17 bases between. The CDR3 is 16 amino acids. The CDR3 nucleotides are TGTGCCAGCAGTTACGGCCCTCGGGGGCATGGAAACATTCAGTACTTC. Protein sequence: CASSYGPRGHGNIQYF.

This clonotype occurred many times. The rearrangement joins TRBV5-1 to TRBJ2-2; the D gene is possibly TRBD2 (6 bases). With 3 bases removed from V and 4 bases from J, the gap between germline ends came to 16 bases. The germline CDR1 and CDR2 sequences are SGHRS and YFSETQ. This CDR3 contains 16 residues. CDR3 coding DNA: TGCGCCAGCAGCTCGGGCCCGGGAGAAGGCACCGGGGAGCTGTTTTTT. Protein sequence: CASSSGPGEGTGELFF.

This chain connects TRBV4-3 to TRBJ2-7, with TRBD1 matching over 10 bases. The CDR3 has 16 amino acids. Per the germline V gene, CDR1 is LGHNA and CDR2 is YSLEER. V shed 4 bases and J 1 base; nucleotides not matched to a gene: 7. The CDR3 here is CASSPQDRGMSYEQYF. In nucleotides, the CDR3 is TGCGCCAGCAGCCCCCAGGACAGGGGGATGTCCTACGAGCAGTACTTC.